This is a list of T cell receptor beta chains from one sample in a study of T cell repertoires in cytomegalovirus infection. From the reads, TCRdb called clonotypes with MiXCR, one entry per CDR3 protein. The sample yields almost 550,000 distinct CDR3 sequences, more than 15% seen once. Sequencing was performed on CD8+ T cells from PBMCs. Source of these receptors: a human donor in good health (CMV status not recorded). Some clones in this sample may be carry-over from other donors' samples. The CDR3 runs from the conserved cysteine through the conserved F or W. The D gene is left open where the match is weak. Clone size is shown for a subset of rows, as once, few, many or a class of expanded clone.

cdr3_aa,cdr3_nt,v_call,clone_size,j_call,cdr3_length,d_call
CASSIGRQTSSYNEQFF,TGTGCCAGTAGTATAGGTCGACAGACGAGCTCCTACAATGAGCAGTTCTTC,TRBV19,many,TRBJ2-1,17,NA
CASSDLGTGSYEQYF,TGTGCCAGCAGTGACCTCGGGACAGGCTCCTACGAGCAGTACTTC,TRBV6-1,NA,TRBJ2-7,15,TRBD1
CASSLTGQGVADTQYF,TGTGCCAGCAGCTTGACGGGACAGGGGGTCGCAGATACGCAGTATTTT,TRBV7-9,few,TRBJ2-3,16,TRBD1
CASSQTDLRARPTGELFF,TGTGCCAGCAGCCAGACCGACTTAAGGGCTAGACCCACCGGGGAGCTGTTTTTT,TRBV4-2,many,TRBJ2-2,18,NA
CASSPGQGAGGYTF,TGTGCCAGCAGCCCGGGACAGGGGGCCGGAGGCTACACCTTC,TRBV6-5,few,TRBJ1-2,14,TRBD1
CASTFRQGNTGELFF,TGTGCCAGCACCTTCCGACAGGGGAACACCGGGGAGCTGTTTTTT,TRBV6-5,NA,TRBJ2-2,15,TRBD1
CASSEGRQPQHF,TGTGCCAGCAGTGAAGGTCGGCAGCCCCAGCATTTT,TRBV25-1,many,TRBJ1-5,12,NA
CASSVRSGELFF,TGTGCCAGCAGCGTCAGATCAGGGGAGCTGTTTTTT,TRBV9,NA,TRBJ2-2,12,NA
CASSYGSCHSYEQYF,TGTGCCAGCAGTTACGGTTCGTGCCACTCCTACGAGCAGTACTTC,TRBV6-5,NA,TRBJ2-7,15,NA
CASRNREPGNTIYF,TGTGCCAGCAGAAACAGGGAACCCGGAAACACCATATATTTT,TRBV27,many,TRBJ1-3,14,NA
CASSFIREGLSEQFF,TGTGCCAGCAGTTTTATACGGGAGGGCCTGAGTGAGCAGTTCTTC,TRBV28,NA,TRBJ2-1,15,TRBD2
CASSDGTNDGELFF,TGTGCCAGCAGTGACGGGACAAACGACGGGGAGCTGTTTTTT,TRBV6-1,few,TRBJ2-2,14,NA
CASSRQVDEQYF,TGTGCCAGCAGCCGCCAGGTAGACGAGCAGTACTTC,TRBV7-9,few,TRBJ2-7,12,NA
CASSQGGLAGENEQFF,TGCGCCAGCAGCCAAGGAGGACTAGCGGGAGAGAATGAGCAGTTCTTC,TRBV4-1,NA,TRBJ2-1,16,TRBD2
CASTPLPGPPAETQYF,TGCGCCAGCACTCCCCTCCCGGGCCCCCCGGCGGAGACCCAGTACTTC,TRBV10-2,many,TRBJ2-5,16,NA
CASRRKDRLGETQYF,TGCGCCAGCAGGAGAAAGGACAGGTTAGGAGAGACCCAGTACTTC,TRBV5-1,few,TRBJ2-5,15,TRBD1
CASSQTASAYEQYF,TGTGCCAGCAGTCAGACAGCATCGGCCTACGAGCAGTACTTC,TRBV27,few,TRBJ2-7,14,NA
CASTHKSYEQYF,TGTGCCAGCACCCACAAGAGCTACGAGCAGTACTTC,TRBV6-2/TRBV6-3,NA,TRBJ2-7,12,NA
CASSDSGGIGGNTIYF,TGTGCCAGCAGCGACTCCGGGGGGATAGGTGGAAACACCATATATTTT,TRBV9,NA,TRBJ1-3,16,NA
CASSRRGGRGEKLFF,TGTGCCAGCAGCCGGCGGGGGGGCCGAGGAGAAAAACTGTTTTTT,TRBV5-4,few,TRBJ1-4,15,NA
CASSLTQENTEAFF,TGTGCCAGCAGCTTAACGCAGGAGAACACTGAAGCTTTCTTT,TRBV7-3,many,TRBJ1-1,14,NA
CASSYSATGSPYNEQFF,TGTGCCAGCAGTTACTCGGCCACAGGTTCCCCCTACAATGAGCAGTTCTTC,TRBV6-2/TRBV6-3,many,TRBJ2-1,17,NA
CASSDSAGSLFF,TGTGCCAGCAGTGATTCGGCAGGTTCTCTGTTTTTT,TRBV25-1,few,TRBJ2-2,12,NA
CSSLGTSGSNEQFF,TGCAGCTCGCTAGGGACTAGCGGGAGCAATGAGCAGTTCTTC,TRBV29-1,few,TRBJ2-1,14,TRBD2
CASSILAGVNEQYF,TGTGCCAGTAGCATACTAGCGGGAGTAAACGAGCAGTACTTC,TRBV19,NA,TRBJ2-7,14,TRBD2
CASSGPSGNTIYF,TGTGCCAGCTCCGGCCCCTCGGGAAACACCATATATTTT,TRBV28,NA,TRBJ1-3,13,NA
CASSHSNCNEQFF,TGTGCCAGCAGCCATTCGAACTGCAATGAGCAGTTCTTC,TRBV14,NA,TRBJ2-1,13,NA
CASSPLPTPPASYNSPLHF,TGTGCCAGCAGCCCGCTCCCGACGCCTCCAGCCTCCTATAATTCACCCCTCCACTTT,TRBV5-4,NA,TRBJ1-6,19,NA
CASTTDRTGLNTEAFF,TGTGCCAGCACCACGGATAGGACAGGCTTGAACACTGAAGCTTTCTTT,TRBV7-3,many,TRBJ1-1,16,TRBD1
CAWSVASYEQYF,TGTGCCTGGAGTGTGGCCTCCTACGAGCAGTACTTC,TRBV30,few,TRBJ2-7,12,NA
CASSLNSDRLTNYGYTF,TGTGCCAGCAGTTTAAATTCTGACAGGCTCACAAACTATGGCTACACCTTC,TRBV27,NA,TRBJ1-2,17,NA
CASSLNGYYEQYF,TGTGCCAGCAGCTTAAATGGGTACTACGAGCAGTACTTC,TRBV7-6,many,TRBJ2-7,13,NA
CASSLRGGGGEETQYF,TGTGCCAGCAGCTTACGAGGTGGGGGGGGAGAAGAGACCCAGTACTTC,TRBV7-8,many,TRBJ2-5,16,TRBD2
CASSYSGETNEKLFF,TGTGCCAGCAGTTACTCTGGGGAGACTAATGAAAAACTGTTTTTT,TRBV6-5,NA,TRBJ1-4,15,NA
CASSAARTGFQPQHF,TGTGCCAGCAGCGCCGCTAGGACAGGGTTTCAGCCCCAGCATTTT,TRBV7-8,many,TRBJ1-5,15,TRBD1
CASSEAGTDTQYF,TGCGCCAGCAGTGAAGCGGGCACAGATACGCAGTATTTT,TRBV10-2,many,TRBJ2-3,13,NA
CASSLLTPADEQFF,TGTGCCAGCAGCTTATTAACCCCGGCGGATGAGCAGTTCTTC,TRBV11-2,few,TRBJ2-1,14,NA